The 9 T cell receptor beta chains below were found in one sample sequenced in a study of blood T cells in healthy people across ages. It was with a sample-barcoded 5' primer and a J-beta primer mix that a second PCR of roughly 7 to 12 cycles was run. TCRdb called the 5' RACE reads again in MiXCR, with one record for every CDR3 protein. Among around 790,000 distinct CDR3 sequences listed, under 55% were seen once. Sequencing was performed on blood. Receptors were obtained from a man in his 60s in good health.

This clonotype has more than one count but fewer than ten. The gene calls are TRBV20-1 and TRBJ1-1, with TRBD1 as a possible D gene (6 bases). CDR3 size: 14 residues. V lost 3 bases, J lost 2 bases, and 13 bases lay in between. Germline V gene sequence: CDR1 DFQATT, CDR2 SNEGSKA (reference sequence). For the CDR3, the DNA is TGCAGTGCTAGGCCGACAGGAATCAACACTGAAGCTTTCTTT. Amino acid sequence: CSARPTGINTEAFF.

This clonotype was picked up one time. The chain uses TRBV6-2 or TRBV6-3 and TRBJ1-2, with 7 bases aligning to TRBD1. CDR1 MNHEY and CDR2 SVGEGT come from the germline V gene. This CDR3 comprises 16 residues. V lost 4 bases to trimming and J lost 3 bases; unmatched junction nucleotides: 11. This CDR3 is CASSSAGQTVYYGYTF. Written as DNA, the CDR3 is TGTGCCAGCAGTTCCGCGGGACAGACCGTTTACTATGGCTACACCTTC.

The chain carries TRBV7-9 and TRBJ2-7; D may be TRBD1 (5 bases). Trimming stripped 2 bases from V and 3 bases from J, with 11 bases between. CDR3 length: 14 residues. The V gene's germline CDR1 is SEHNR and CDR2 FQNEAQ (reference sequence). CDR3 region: CASSLNGRDYEQYF. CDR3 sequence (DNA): TGTGCCAGCAGCTTAAACGGCAGGGACTACGAGCAGTACTTC.

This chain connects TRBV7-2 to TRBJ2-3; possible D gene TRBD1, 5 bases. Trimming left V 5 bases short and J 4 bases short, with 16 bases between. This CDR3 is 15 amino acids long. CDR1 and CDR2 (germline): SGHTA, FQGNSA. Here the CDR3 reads CASSEGHARADTQYF. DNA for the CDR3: TGTGCCAGCAGCGAAGGACACGCGCGCGCAGATACGCAGTATTTT. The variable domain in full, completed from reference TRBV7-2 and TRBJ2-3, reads GAGVSQSPSNKVTEKGKDVELRCDPISGHTALYWYRQSLGQGLEFLIYFQGNSAPDKSGLPSDRFSAERTGGSVSTLTIQRTQQEDSAVYLCASSEGHARADTQYFGPGTRLTVL.

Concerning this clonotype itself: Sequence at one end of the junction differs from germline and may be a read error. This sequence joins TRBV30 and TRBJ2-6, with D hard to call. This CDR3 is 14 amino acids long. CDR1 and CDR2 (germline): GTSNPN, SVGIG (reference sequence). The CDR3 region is CAWSPSSRANVLTF. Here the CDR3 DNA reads TGTGCCTGGAGTCCGAGCTCTAGGGCCAACGTCCTGACTTTC.

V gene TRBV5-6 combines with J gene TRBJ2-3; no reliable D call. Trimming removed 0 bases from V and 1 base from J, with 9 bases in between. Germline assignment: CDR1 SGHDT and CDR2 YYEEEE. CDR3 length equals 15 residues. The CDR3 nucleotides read TGTGCCAGCAGCTTGGGGGTTCTAGGCACAGATACGCAGTATTTT. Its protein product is CASSLGVLGTDTQYF.

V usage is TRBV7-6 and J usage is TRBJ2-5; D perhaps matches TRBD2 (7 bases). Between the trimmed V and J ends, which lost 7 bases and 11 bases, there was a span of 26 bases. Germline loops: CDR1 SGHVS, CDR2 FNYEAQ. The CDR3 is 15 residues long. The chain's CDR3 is CASKWGGGDGNEQYF. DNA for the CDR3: TGTGCCAGCAAGTGGGGAGGGGGGGACGGCAATGAGCAGTACTTC.

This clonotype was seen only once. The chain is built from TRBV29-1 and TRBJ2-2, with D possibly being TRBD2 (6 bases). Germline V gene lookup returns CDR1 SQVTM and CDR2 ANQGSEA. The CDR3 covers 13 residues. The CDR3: CNVTGGDTGELFF. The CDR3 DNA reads TGCAACGTAACCGGGGGTGACACCGGGGAGCTGTTTTTT.

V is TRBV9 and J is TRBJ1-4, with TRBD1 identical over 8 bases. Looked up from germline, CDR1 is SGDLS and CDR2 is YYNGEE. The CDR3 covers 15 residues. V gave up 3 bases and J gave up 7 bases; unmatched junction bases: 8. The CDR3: CASSGQGALGEKLFF. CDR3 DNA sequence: TGTGCCAGCAGCGGCCAGGGGGCTCTAGGTGAAAAACTGTTTTTT.